This T cell receptor beta chain was sequenced for a study of early T cells in non-severe SARS-CoV-2 infection. Per germline, CDR1 GTSNPN and CDR2 SVGIG (reference sequence). The V end lost 0 bases, the J end lost 3 bases, and 15 bases lay between the germline ends. The CDR3 is made up of 17 amino acids. A single record per CDR3 protein comes from TCRdb applying MiXCR to the 5' RACE reads. This sample has some 77,000 distinct CDR3 sequences, with around 16% found just once. Sequencing input: whole blood. V is TRBV30 and J is TRBJ2-6; D remains unclear. This clonotype was obtained from an adult who was a healthcare worker with PCR-confirmed SARS-CoV-2 infection or an uninfected control (not recorded which). CDR3: CAWSVGAWLGGANVLTF. In DNA, the CDR3 is TGTGCCTGGAGTGTAGGTGCTTGGCTGGGTGGGGCCAACGTCCTGACTTTC.